The present T cell receptor (beta chain) was sequenced within a study of cytomegalovirus exposure and HLA in healthy donors. General study findings and limits: In a later analysis, specific HLA alleles were associated with approximately 17,000 TCR beta sequences at a 0.05 false discovery rate. According to a later analysis, most TCR beta chains associated with CMV appeared HLA-restricted.

In regard to this clone: Its antigen is not identified.

The PCR had 60 Vbeta and 13 Jbeta primers. Assay: immunoSEQ multiplex PCR; the TCRdb copy retains only in-frame clones and omits some. The sample lists around 54,000 clones; less than 85% were seen once. Germline loops: CDR1 MNHNS, CDR2 SASEGT. The CDR3 consists of 15 residues. V was shortened by 1 base and J by 0 bases, with 10 bases between the two germline ends. The sequencing input was PBMCs. The receptor was derived from a woman between 18 and 29 years old in good health and CMV-seronegative. The rearrangement uses TRBV6-1 and TRBJ2-7, with a tentative D call TRBD1 (6 bases). The CDR3 reads CASSEDGTSSYEQYF. The CDR3 nucleotides read TGTGCCAGCAGTGAAGATGGGACAAGCTCCTACGAGCAGTACTTC.